This passage covers 30 T cell receptor beta chains from one sample sequenced in a study of blood T cell repertoires in COVID-19. Some clones are missing from TCRdb's copy, which holds only in-frame ones; the method was immunoSEQ multiplex PCR. Of around 120,000 clones listed, roughly 80% are singletons. Sequencing used peripheral blood. The receptors here all came from a man aged 45-60 years with acute or convalescent COVID-19.

The chain recombines TRBV10-3 with TRBJ1-2, with 11 positions matching TRBD1. Germline assignment: CDR1 ENHRY and CDR2 SYGVKD. Trimming cost V 8 bases and J 7 bases; bases outside gene matches: 3. The CDR3 loop spans 12 amino acids. DNA of the CDR3: TGTGCCATCCAGGACAGGGGGCTTGGCTACACCTTC. Translating it yields CAIQDRGLGYTF.

The rearrangement links TRBV27 to TRBJ2-2; perhaps TRBD2 as D (7 bases). The V gene lost 3 bases and the J gene lost 4 bases, with 24 bases spanning the gap. This CDR3 is built from 19 residues. Germline CDR1 MNHEY, CDR2 SMNVEV (reference sequence). The CDR3 DNA is TGTGCCAGCAGTTTGGGGGGGGCATCATCAACGCTGGGCACCGGGGAGCTGTTTTTT. It codes for CASSLGGASSTLGTGELFF.

The chain recombines TRBV5-8 with TRBJ1-6; 7 nucleotides agree with TRBD1. The V gene end was trimmed by 3 bases and the J gene end by 9 bases; junction bases not matched to a gene: 6. This CDR3 region has 14 residues. Germline V gives CDR1 SGHTS, CDR2 YDEGEE. CDR3 residues: CASSSGQVGSPLHF. The CDR3 DNA follows: TGTGCCAGCAGCTCCGGACAGGTCGGTTCACCCCTCCACTTT.

This clone was detected only once. The gene calls are TRBV5-4 and TRBJ2-5; D perhaps matches TRBD1 (6 bases). Trimming took off 1 base at V and 5 bases at J, with 9 bases between the two ends. From germline, CDR1 is SGHNT and CDR2 YYREEE (reference sequence). This CDR3 comprises 13 residues. The CDR3 bases are TGTGCCAGCAGCTTGAGGGGGAAGGAGACCCAGTACTTC. As protein: CASSLRGKETQYF.

This clone was recorded only once. J is TRBJ2-4 and V is TRBV20-1; the D gene is possibly TRBD2 (5 bases). With 3 bases removed from V and 3 bases from J, the gap between germline ends came to 15 bases. CDR1 DFQATT and CDR2 SNEGSKA come from the germline V gene (reference sequence). The CDR3 length is 15 residues. Here the CDR3 DNA reads TGCAGTGCTAGTCGTCCGGGAATTGGCAAAAACATTCAGTACTTC. Protein product: CSASRPGIGKNIQYF.

This chain uses TRBV9 with TRBJ1-1; no clear D. The V gene's germline CDR1 is SGDLS and CDR2 YYNGEE. V gave up 4 bases and J gave up 7 bases, with 17 bases separating them. CDR3 length: 14 amino acids. CDR3 nucleotide sequence: TGTGCCAGCAGCTCTACTCCCCGGGAGGGTGAAGCTTTCTTT. Its protein is CASSSTPREGEAFF.

The chain carries TRBV6-5 and TRBJ1-4; D remains unclear. V was cut by 2 bases and J by 4 bases, with 8 bases left in between. The CDR3 runs 14 residues. Germline CDR1 is MNHEY and CDR2 is SVGAGI. The CDR3 DNA reads as TGTGCCAGCAGTTACGCGCGGAATAATGAAAAACTGTTTTTT. Its translation: CASSYARNNEKLFF.

This clone was seen a few times. The sample has other DNA sequences that encode this CDR3 too. The chain carries TRBV19 and TRBJ1-2; 9 bases fit TRBD1. This CDR3 is 15 amino acids long. The junction had 6 bases not matched to a gene; V was cut back by 3 bases and J by 4 bases. CDR1 and CDR2 from the germline V gene are LNHDA and SQIVND (reference sequence). The CDR3 loop is CASSIPGQGIYGYTF. The CDR3 nucleotides read TGTGCCAGTAGTATTCCGGGACAGGGAATCTATGGCTACACCTTC.

CDR3 DNA sequence: TGCAGCGTTAAGGGCGGGAGCCGTACCAATGAGCAGTTCTTC. Amino acids: CSVKGGSRTNEQFF. The rearrangement joins TRBV29-1 to TRBJ2-1; TRBD2 matches 7 bases. The CDR3 totals 14 residues. Looked up from germline, CDR1 is SQVTM and CDR2 is ANQGSEA. With 5 bases clipped from V and 6 bases from J, the junction kept 10 bases outside the gene matches.

The count of this clone is one. The chain uses TRBV7-8 and TRBJ2-2; D might be TRBD1 (5 bases). Trimming took off 5 bases at V and 5 bases at J, with 15 bases between the two ends. Germline V gene lookup returns CDR1 SGHVS and CDR2 FQNEAQ. This CDR3 spans 15 amino acids. In DNA form, the CDR3 reads TGTGCCAGCAGCCAAATCCCAGGGTGGACCGGGGAGCTGTTTTTT. It translates to CASSQIPGWTGELFF.

The rearrangement links TRBV5-4 to TRBJ1-4; D not certain. Germline CDR1 and CDR2: SGHNT and YYREEE (reference sequence). The length of the CDR3 is 12 residues. With 2 bases removed from V and 8 bases from J, the gap between germline ends came to 7 bases. The CDR3 reads CASSFNSEKLFF. DNA for the CDR3: TGTGCCAGCAGCTTTAACAGCGAAAAACTGTTTTTT.

The rearrangement joins TRBV27 to TRBJ1-1; the D gene is possibly TRBD1 (6 bases). Trimming left V 6 bases short and J 1 base short, with 12 bases between. This CDR3 spans 14 amino acids. Looked up from germline, CDR1 is MNHEY and CDR2 is SMNVEV (reference sequence). The CDR3 sequence: CASRNGQTNTEAFF. The CDR3, as DNA: TGTGCCAGCAGAAACGGACAGACGAACACTGAAGCTTTCTTT.

A single count supports this clone. The chain combines TRBV5-1 with TRBJ2-2; 8 bases line up with TRBD1. The CDR3 loop spans 16 amino acids. Germline V gene data show CDR1 as SGHRS and CDR2 as YFSETQ. The V segment lost 0 bases and the J segment 1 base; nucleotides outside the gene matches: 2. The CDR3: CASSLVGQGNTGELFF. The DNA of the CDR3 is TGCGCCAGCAGCTTGGTCGGACAGGGGAACACCGGGGAGCTGTTTTTT.

The chain uses TRBV28 and TRBJ1-2, with D perhaps TRBD1 (5 bases). The CDR3 is 15 residues long. CDR1 and CDR2 from the germline V gene are MDHEN and SYDVKM. V dropped 6 bases and J dropped 8 bases, with 22 bases sitting between them. Here the CDR3 DNA reads TGTGCCAGCAGATCTGACAAGGGGCCGCTTAGGGGCTACACCTTC. Encoded protein: CASRSDKGPLRGYTF.

The chain combines TRBV29-1 with TRBJ1-3; D is unresolved. Trimming stripped 1 base from V and 0 bases from J, with 7 bases between. Germline CDR1 reads SQVTM; CDR2 reads ANQGSEA. The CDR3 covers 14 residues. This CDR3 reads CSVEGGSSGNTIYF. In DNA, the CDR3 is TGCAGCGTTGAAGGAGGGTCCTCTGGAAACACCATATATTTT.

The chain links TRBV4-1 to TRBJ1-4; the match to TRBD1 covers 10 bases. This CDR3 has 15 residues. CDR1 MGHRA and CDR2 YSYEKL come from the germline V gene. With 5 bases clipped from V and 5 bases from J, the junction kept 5 bases outside the gene matches. CDR3 DNA sequence: TGCGCCAGCAGCAACCCGGGACAGGGGAATGAAAAACTGTTTTTT. Its translation is CASSNPGQGNEKLFF.

The chain is built from TRBV12-3 or TRBV12-4 and TRBJ1-2; the D is unclear. The V end lost 8 bases, the J end lost 3 bases, and 10 bases lay between the germline ends. The CDR3 is made up of 12 amino acids. The CDR3 loop is CASDYKDYGYTF. In DNA, the CDR3 is TGTGCCAGCGATTACAAAGACTATGGCTACACCTTC.

This clone has just a few counts. This chain uses TRBV6-1 with TRBJ1-6, with TRBD1 identical over 10 bases. The germline CDR1 and CDR2 sequences are MNHNS and SASEGT. There are 15 residues in the CDR3. The junction had 4 bases not matched to a gene; V was cut back by 2 bases and J by 9 bases. The CDR3 nucleotides are TGTGCCAGCAGTGAACAGGACAGGGGGAGTTCACCCCTCCACTTT. As protein: CASSEQDRGSSPLHF.

This sequence joins TRBV5-1 and TRBJ2-5, with D possibly being TRBD2 (7 bases). The CDR3 is 15 amino acids. Germline V gene sequence: CDR1 SGHRS, CDR2 YFSETQ. V lost 3 bases and J lost 1, with 13 bases in between. This CDR3 reads CASSSGGSFQETQYF. The CDR3 DNA is TGCGCCAGCAGCTCGGGGGGCAGCTTCCAAGAGACCCAGTACTTC.

The rearrangement links TRBV12-3 or TRBV12-4 to TRBJ1-4; D gene ambiguous. Trimming removed 8 bases from V and 5 bases from J, with 12 bases in between. CDR3 length: 13 amino acids. DNA for the CDR3: TGTGCCAGCCCATCTGGGCAGAATGAAAAACTGTTTTTT. This codes for CASPSGQNEKLFF.

The chain employs TRBV29-1 and TRBJ2-3; tentatively, D is TRBD2 (6 bases). The germline V gene has CDR1 SQVTM and CDR2 ANQGSEA. This CDR3 has 12 amino acids. The ends were cut back, 8 bases at V and 7 bases at J, with 16 bases in the middle. This chain's CDR3 is CSFLTSYHTQYF. The CDR3 bases are TGCAGCTTCCTCACTAGCTACCATACGCAGTATTTT.

This chain connects TRBV7-2 to TRBJ2-5; D perhaps matches TRBD2 (6 bases). Germline V gene lookup returns CDR1 SGHTA and CDR2 FQGNSA. The CDR3 spans 14 residues. V dropped 5 bases and J dropped 2 bases, with 12 bases sitting between them. The CDR3 here is CASSNDAGQETQYF. The CDR3 region has the DNA TGTGCCAGCAGCAACGACGCGGGGCAAGAGACCCAGTACTTC.

This clone was seen more than once but under ten times. The gene calls are TRBV5-8 and TRBJ1-2, with D unresolved. Trimming shortened V by 1 base and J by 8 bases, and 9 bases separated the two germline ends. Germline V gives CDR1 SGHTS, CDR2 YDEGEE. The CDR3 loop spans 12 amino acids. DNA for the CDR3: TGTGCCAGCAGCTTGATCAGCGGGGGCTACACCTTC. This gives the protein CASSLISGGYTF.

The V gene is TRBV6-5, the J gene TRBJ1-2; D gene uncertain. This CDR3 contains 14 residues. The germline V and J ends were trimmed by 7 bases and 5 bases, with 17 bases remaining between them. Germline-derived CDR1 and CDR2 are MNHEY and SVGAGI. The DNA for the CDR3 is TGTGCCAGCACTGGAGGAGCCGCCTTTTATGGCTACACCTTC. Protein sequence: CASTGGAAFYGYTF.

The chain carries TRBV5-1 and TRBJ1-1, with 7 bases lining up with TRBD1. V trimming: 1 base; J trimming: 3 bases; junction bases outside the gene matches: 9. This CDR3 region has 16 residues. Germline-derived CDR1 and CDR2 are SGHRS and YFSETQ. The CDR3, as DNA: TGCGCCAGCAGCTTGCTGCCTGACAGGGAAGACACTGAAGCTTTCTTT. This sequence encodes CASSLLPDREDTEAFF.

The chain is built from TRBV11-3 and TRBJ2-2; 10 nucleotides agree with TRBD2. The germline V gene encodes CDR1 SGHNT and CDR2 YENEEA. V dropped 5 bases and J dropped 3; count of bases not matched to a gene: 6. The CDR3 length is 16 residues. CDR3 residues: CASSKTSGSDTGELFF. Written as DNA, the CDR3 is TGTGCCAGCAGCAAGACTAGCGGGTCCGACACCGGGGAGCTGTTTTTT. Based on the CDR3 plus reference TRBV11-3 and TRBJ2-2, the full variable domain is EAGVVQSPRYKIIEKKQPVAFWCNPISGHNTLYWYLQNLGQGPELLIRYENEEAVDDSQLPKDRFSAERLKGVDSTLKIQPAELGDSAVYLCASSKTSGSDTGELFFGEGSRLTVL.

This clone appeared a single time. This sequence joins TRBV5-1 and TRBJ2-7, with a tentative D call TRBD1 (5 bases). Deletions cut 0 bases from V and 4 bases from J, with 8 bases between. The germline V gene has CDR1 SGHRS and CDR2 YFSETQ. This CDR3 has 13 residues. Written as DNA, the CDR3 is TGCGCCAGCAGCTTGGGACAGATTTACGAGCAGTACTTC. It specifies CASSLGQIYEQYF.

The J gene is TRBJ1-5, the V gene TRBV6-5; 8 bases match TRBD1. This CDR3 region has 14 residues. Unmatched junction bases numbered 6, after V lost 8 bases and J lost 3 bases. CDR1 is MNHEY, CDR2 SVGAGI, per germline. The CDR3 reads CASGRTGPNQPQHF. DNA for the CDR3: TGTGCCAGCGGAAGGACAGGGCCCAATCAGCCCCAGCATTTT.

The rearrangement links TRBV2 to TRBJ1-2, with D uncertain. The CDR3 loop spans 15 amino acids. Per the germline V gene, CDR1 is SNHLY and CDR2 is FYNNEI. V was pared by 4 bases and J by 7 bases, with 19 bases between. The CDR3 protein is CASSVYWSGAGGYTF. The DNA of the CDR3 is TGTGCCAGCAGTGTGTACTGGTCGGGCGCGGGTGGCTACACCTTC.

This clone was seen more than once but under ten times. The chain recombines TRBV6-5 with TRBJ2-7; D may be TRBD1 (6 bases). Germline V gene data show CDR1 as MNHEY and CDR2 as SVGAGI. Deletions cut 7 bases from V and 0 bases from J, with 10 bases between. The CDR3 loop spans 13 amino acids. The CDR3: CASKRDNSYEQYF. The CDR3 DNA sequence: TGTGCCAGCAAACGGGACAACTCCTACGAGCAGTACTTC.